These 5 T cell receptor beta chains came from one sample sequenced in a study of T cell repertoires in cytomegalovirus infection. Antigens for these TCRs are unknown. In TCRdb, the reads were re-called with MiXCR into one record per CDR3 protein. The sample consists of approximately 1,000,000 distinct CDR3 sequences, approximately 31% of them appearing once. Sequenced material: cultured CD8+ T cells from PBMCs, taken from culture after CMV antigen stimulation. These receptors came from a human donor in good health (CMV status not recorded). Some clones in this sample may be carry-over from other donors' samples.

This sequence joins TRBV7-9 and TRBJ2-7; no definite D call. Germline lookup yields CDR1 SEHNR and CDR2 FQNEAQ (reference sequence). V lost 5 bases to trimming and J lost 6 bases, with 11 bases between them. The CDR3 runs to 12 residues. This chain's CDR3 is CASSPDGLEQYF. CDR3 nucleotide sequence: TGTGCCAGCAGCCCCGATGGGCTCGAGCAGTACTTC.

V is TRBV10-2 and J is TRBJ2-7; D gene unclear. CDR1 WSHSY and CDR2 SAAADI come from the germline V gene. Trimming left V 0 bases short and J 3 bases short, with 3 bases between. The CDR3 runs to 12 residues. CDR3 sequence reads: CASSESHYEQYF. Written as DNA, the CDR3 is TGCGCCAGCAGTGAGTCCCACTACGAGCAGTACTTC.

This clonotype was recorded a few times. The chain links TRBV28 to TRBJ1-6; the D gene is possibly TRBD1 (5 bases). Trimming pared 5 bases from V and 0 bases from J, leaving 17 bases between. Germline values: CDR1 MDHEN, CDR2 SYDVKM. This CDR3 contains 18 residues. CDR3 DNA: TGTGCCAGCAGTCCCGGTCGGGGACCCCACTCCTATAATTCACCCCTCCACTTT. This translates into CASSPGRGPHSYNSPLHF.

CDR3 amino acids: CASIRGTGRTEAFF. The CDR3 bases are TGTGCCAGCATCCGGGGGACAGGGAGGACTGAAGCTTTCTTT. J is TRBJ1-1 and V is TRBV7-6; TRBD1 agrees at 9 bases. CDR1 and CDR2 (germline): SGHVS, FNYEAQ. The CDR3 is made up of 14 amino acids. The V and J ends lost 7 bases and 5 bases, in that order; junction bases with no gene match: 8.

This chain links TRBV27 with TRBJ1-3; D unclear. This CDR3 comprises 15 residues. Germline loops: CDR1 MNHEY, CDR2 SMNVEV (reference sequence). The V end was cut by 3 bases, the J end by 0 bases, with 9 bases between. The CDR3 region has the DNA TGTGCCAGCAGTTTGTCGGGGAACTCTGGAAACACCATATATTTT. Residues: CASSLSGNSGNTIYF.